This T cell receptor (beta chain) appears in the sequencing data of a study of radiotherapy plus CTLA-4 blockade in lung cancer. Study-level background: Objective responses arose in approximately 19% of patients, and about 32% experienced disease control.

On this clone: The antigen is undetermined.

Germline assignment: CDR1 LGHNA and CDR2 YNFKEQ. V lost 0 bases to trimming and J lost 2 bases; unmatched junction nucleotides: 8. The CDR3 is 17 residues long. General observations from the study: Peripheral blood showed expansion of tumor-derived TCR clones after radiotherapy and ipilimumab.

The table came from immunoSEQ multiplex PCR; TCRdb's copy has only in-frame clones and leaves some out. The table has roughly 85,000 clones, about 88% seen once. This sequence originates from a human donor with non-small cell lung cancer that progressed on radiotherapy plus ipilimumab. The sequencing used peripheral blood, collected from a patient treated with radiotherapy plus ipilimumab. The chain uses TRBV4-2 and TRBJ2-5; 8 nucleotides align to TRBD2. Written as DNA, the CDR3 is TGTGCCAGCAGCCAAGAGCTGCGGGGGGCAGTTCAAGAGACCCAGTACTTC. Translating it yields CASSQELRGAVQETQYF.